This T cell receptor beta chain was identified in a study of blood T cell repertoires in COVID-19. Across the study: From T cells, B-cell-depleted T cells, or PBMCs came the material, which was cDNA or gDNA.

The CDR3 extends over 13 amino acids. Germline loops: CDR1 LNHNV, CDR2 YYDKDF (reference sequence). Unmatched junction bases numbered 1, after V lost 6 bases and J lost 2 bases. In the original processing: Reference gene primer amplification yielded estimated nucleated cell counts. Generated by immunoSEQ multiplex PCR, the TCRdb table keeps only in-frame clones and is missing some. D and trimming were read from the DNA, whereas the V and J calls and clone size are those reported in that table. The data show around 120,000 clones, with 80% seen just once and 20% to 25% held by the top ten. This clonotype was sampled from a human donor in a cohort sampled during active COVID-19. Material: peripheral blood. This chain links TRBV15 with TRBJ2-7; 10 nucleotides match TRBD2. In DNA, the CDR3 is TGTGCCACCAGTAGCGGGGGGACCTACGAGCAGTACTTC. As protein: CATSSGGTYEQYF.